This passage covers 7 T cell receptor beta chains from one sample sequenced in a study of cytomegalovirus exposure and HLA in healthy donors. The PCR used 60 Vbeta and 13 Jbeta primers. Libraries were prepared by immunoSEQ multiplex PCR; TCRdb keeps only in-frame clonotypes and omits some of them. The sample has about 160,000 clones; approximately 88% are singletons. Specimen: PBMCs. The receptor source for this set is a boy between 2 and 10 years old in good health and CMV-seronegative.

The genes are TRBV5-1 and TRBJ2-2, with 9 bases matching TRBD1. CDR1 SGHRS and CDR2 YFSETQ come from the germline V gene. The trim removed 4 bases at V and 7 bases at J, leaving 11 bases unmatched. CDR3 length: 16 residues. The DNA for the CDR3 is TGCGCCAGCAGCGAACCGACCGGACAGGGGTTCGGGGAGCTGTTTTTT. It encodes CASSEPTGQGFGELFF.

V is TRBV7-8 and J is TRBJ2-1; no clear D gene. The germline gives CDR1 SGHVS, CDR2 FQNEAQ. V lost 1 base and J lost 5, with 9 bases in between. The CDR3 consists of 14 residues. DNA for the CDR3: TGTGCCAGCAGCTTAGAAACGGCGGACAATGAGCAGTTCTTC. It codes for CASSLETADNEQFF.

CDR3 DNA sequence: TGTGCCAGCAGTTTGCGTGGAGAGCATTTT. Translating it yields CASSLRGEHF. The V and J genes are TRBV27 and TRBJ1-5; no clear D. Germline V CDR1 and CDR2: MNHEY, SMNVEV (reference sequence). The CDR3 extends over 10 amino acids. With 3 bases removed from V and 14 bases from J, the gap between germline ends came to 8 bases.

The chain couples TRBV6-1 to TRBJ1-6; D is undetermined. Germline lookup yields CDR1 MNHNS and CDR2 SASEGT. The germline V and J ends were trimmed by 1 base and 7 bases, with 14 bases remaining between them. The CDR3 has 16 residues. CDR3 region: CASSEVGGNQNSPLHF. The CDR3, as DNA: TGTGCCAGCAGTGAAGTAGGAGGAAACCAGAATTCACCCCTCCACTTT.

The chain combines TRBV19 with TRBJ2-5; 7 nucleotides align to TRBD2. Germline CDR1 LNHDA, CDR2 SQIVND (reference sequence). V lost 7 bases, J lost 4 bases, and 9 bases stayed unmatched. CDR3 length: 14 residues. CDR3 DNA sequence: TGTGCCAGTAACGGGCATGGACTAGGAGAGACCCAGTACTTC. Amino acid sequence: CASNGHGLGETQYF.

The J gene is TRBJ2-5, the V gene TRBV5-1, with TRBD2 matching 13 bases. Germline CDR1 reads SGHRS; CDR2 reads YFSETQ. This CDR3 spans 15 amino acids. V dropped 1 base and J dropped 5; count of bases not matched to a gene: 2. In DNA form, the CDR3 reads TGCGCCAGCAGCTTGATGACTAGCGGGAGGGAGACCCAGTACTTC. This translates into CASSLMTSGRETQYF.

This chain connects TRBV4-1 to TRBJ1-1; 9 nucleotides match TRBD1. Trimming cost V 4 bases and J 4 bases; bases outside gene matches: 4. CDR1 and CDR2 from the germline V gene are MGHRA and YSYEKL. There are 14 residues in the CDR3. CDR3 protein: CASSPGQGITEAFF. In DNA form, the CDR3 reads TGCGCCAGCAGCCCAGGACAGGGGATCACTGAAGCTTTCTTT.